The 6 T cell receptor beta chains below were found in one sample sequenced in a study of siplizumab effects on memory and regulatory T cells. TCRdb's table, derived via immunoSEQ multiplex PCR, lists solely in-frame clones and lacks some. This sample has approximately 100,000 clones, with about 91% found just once. The sequenced sample was CD4+ T cells sorted from blood. The receptor source for this set is a human donor in good health. Some clones in this sample may be carry-over from other donors' samples.

V usage is TRBV28 and J usage is TRBJ1-2; 8 nucleotides align to TRBD1. The CDR3 has 15 amino acids. Per the germline V gene, CDR1 is MDHEN and CDR2 is SYDVKM. Trimming at V came to 2 bases and at J to 4 bases, leaving 6 bases not matched to a gene. In DNA, the CDR3 is TGTGCCAGCAGTTTAGCTCTCAGGGGGCCCTATGGCTACACCTTC. Translated: CASSLALRGPYGYTF.

This chain uses TRBV5-1 with TRBJ2-1; possible D gene TRBD2, 6 bases. V was cut by 4 bases and J by 8 bases, with 22 bases left in between. CDR1 and CDR2 from the germline V gene are SGHRS and YFSETQ. The CDR3 is 16 residues long. CDR3 loop: CASSPRRDFGEDEQFF. For the CDR3, the DNA is TGCGCCAGCAGCCCCCGCCGGGACTTTGGGGAGGATGAGCAGTTCTTC.

CDR3 coding DNA: TGTGCCAGCAGCCGGGGGGCTAGCGGGAGTCAGCAGTACTTC. It translates to CASSRGASGSQQYF. The chain recombines TRBV5-6 with TRBJ2-7; 10 bases fit TRBD2. Germline V gene data show CDR1 as SGHDT and CDR2 as YYEEEE. The CDR3 contains 14 residues. J gave up 8 bases and V 4 bases, and 9 bases lay outside the gene matches.

V and J are TRBV28 and TRBJ1-4; D ambiguous. Trimming removed 3 bases at V and 8 bases at J, with 16 bases between. The V gene's germline CDR1 is MDHEN and CDR2 SYDVKM. The CDR3 length is 15 residues. The CDR3 reads CASSFSGSLSEKLFF. In nucleotides, the CDR3 is TGTGCCAGCAGTTTTAGTGGCTCGTTATCCGAAAAACTGTTTTTT.

V usage is TRBV6-1 and J usage is TRBJ1-5; D gene uncertain. Trimming pared 5 bases from V and 2 bases from J, leaving 7 bases between. This CDR3 has 13 amino acids. Germline-derived CDR1 and CDR2 are MNHNS and SASEGT. CDR3 nucleotide sequence: TGTGCCAGCAGTCGGGAGGGCAATCAGCCCCAGCATTTT. Translating gives CASSREGNQPQHF.

This clone was observed a single time. V usage is TRBV2 and J usage is TRBJ1-5; 7 nucleotides match TRBD1. V lost 5 bases, J lost 1 base, and 11 bases stayed unmatched. The germline V gene has CDR1 SNHLY and CDR2 FYNNEI. CDR3 length: 17 amino acids. The CDR3 nucleotides are TGTGCCAGCAGTCGATCGACATCAGGGGGGAGCAATCAGCCCCAGCATTTT. Its protein is CASSRSTSGGSNQPQHF.